The 6 T cell receptor beta chains in this list originate from one sample, sequenced in a study of T-cell reconstitution after alpha-beta-depleted transplantation in children. TCRbeta library preparation incorporated unique molecular identifiers. MiXCR was run by TCRdb on the PCR reads, yielding one entry per CDR3 protein. This table has some 500,000 distinct CDR3 sequences, around a third appearing once. The input for sequencing was PBMCs from the stem cell graft donor, taken from the stem cell graft. The receptor source for this set is a human donor who donated a stem cell graft to a child with aplastic anemia.

This clonotype was found a few times. CDR3 in DNA: TGTGCCAGCAGTTCCGGGGGAGCTTCCTACGAGCAGTACTTC. Protein sequence: CASSSGGASYEQYF. This chain links TRBV6-5 with TRBJ2-7; TRBD2 is a possible D gene (6 bases). The ends were cut back, 4 bases at V and 1 base at J, with 11 bases in the middle. Germline lookup yields CDR1 MNHEY and CDR2 SVGAGI. This CDR3 spans 14 amino acids.

This clonotype was counted between two and nine times. The CDR3 bases are TGTGCCAGCAGTGGGGTAGCGGGCCACTCTGGGGCCAACGTCCTGACTTTC. Translated, it gives CASSGVAGHSGANVLTF. This chain joins TRBV6-4 and TRBJ2-6, with 7 nucleotides matching TRBD2. Trimming at V came to 4 bases and at J to 0 bases, leaving 6 bases not matched to a gene. Looked up from germline, CDR1 is MRHNA and CDR2 is SNTAGT. CDR3 length: 17 residues.

This clonotype turned up a few times. V and J are TRBV15 and TRBJ2-6; D gene unclear. This CDR3 is built from 13 residues. Trimming removed 1 base at V and 3 bases at J, with 1 base between. The germline CDR1 and CDR2 sequences are LNHNV and YYDKDF (reference sequence). The CDR3 reads CATSRVGANVLTF. As DNA, the CDR3 is TGTGCCACCAGCAGAGTTGGGGCCAACGTCCTGACTTTC. Filled out from reference TRBV15 and TRBJ2-6, the complete variable domain reads DAMVIQNPRYQVTQFGKPVTLSCSQTLNHNVMYWYQQKSSQAPKLLFHYYDKDFNNEADTPDNFQSRRPNTSFCFLDIRSPGLGDTAMYLCATSRVGANVLTFGAGSRLTVL.

The V and J genes are TRBV27 and TRBJ2-6; D uncertain. The germline V gene encodes CDR1 MNHEY and CDR2 SMNVEV (reference sequence). The CDR3 spans 15 residues. Trimming removed 4 bases at V and 2 bases at J, with 9 bases between. The CDR3 DNA reads as TGTGCCAGCAGTTCCCAGGAAGCTGGGGCCAACGTCCTGACTTTC. It codes for CASSSQEAGANVLTF.

The chain carries TRBV20-1 and TRBJ2-7, with D maybe TRBD1 (6 bases). Trimming took off 5 bases at V and 3 bases at J, with 11 bases between the two ends. The CDR3 runs to 12 residues. Germline V gives CDR1 DFQATT, CDR2 SNEGSKA (reference sequence). The CDR3 DNA follows: TGCAGTGCTCCTGGACAGCGCTACGAGCAGTACTTC. Its protein product is CSAPGQRYEQYF.

This clonotype was counted a few times. The chain joins TRBV7-6 to TRBJ2-3; D gene uncertain. CDR1 is SGHVS and CDR2 is FNYEAQ in the germline V gene. The V end was cut by 5 bases, the J end by 6 bases, with 9 bases between. CDR3 length: 12 residues. CDR3: CASSTIDDTQYF. DNA for the CDR3: TGTGCCAGCAGCACAATCGACGATACGCAGTATTTT.